Reported below is one T cell receptor (beta chain). The antigen is not known. The sample comes from a study of CXCR3-negative and CXCR3-positive naive CD8 T cells. Study-level background: Each library held about 1.5 +/- 0.3 million TRB reads, approximately 130 million in total.

Study-wide results and caveats: When CXCR3-positive naive cells were set against CXCR3-negative naive cells, the former had more hydrophobic TRB CDR3s.

Germline-derived CDR1 and CDR2 are KGHSH and LQKENI. This CDR3 is built from 16 residues. TRB cDNA libraries were made by UMI-labeled 5' RACE. TCRdb reprocessed the 5' RACE reads; each CDR3 protein has one entry and no DNA is given. This listing includes 100,000 or so distinct CDR3 sequences. In triplicate, each CD8+ T cell subset was sorted at around 290,000 cells per replicate. The sample taken for sequencing was naive CXCR3+ CD8+ T cells from blood. The subset: CD45RO-CCR7+CD27+CD95- naive CD8+ T cells expressing CXCR3 (TNR3+). The J gene is TRBJ2-7, the V gene TRBV18; lacking DNA, the TRBD2 call made by TCRdb goes unchecked. The receptor was derived from a human donor in good health. Some clones in this sample may be carry-over from other donors' samples. The CDR3 region is CASSQPLGTSIYEQYF. The full variable domain, with the rest looked up from reference TRBV18 and TRBJ2-7, is NAGVMQNPRHLVRRRGQEARLRCSPMKGHSHVYWYRQLPEEGLKFMVYLQKENIIDESGMPKERFSAEFPKEGPSILRIQQVVRGDSAAYFCASSQPLGTSIYEQYFGPGTRLTVT.